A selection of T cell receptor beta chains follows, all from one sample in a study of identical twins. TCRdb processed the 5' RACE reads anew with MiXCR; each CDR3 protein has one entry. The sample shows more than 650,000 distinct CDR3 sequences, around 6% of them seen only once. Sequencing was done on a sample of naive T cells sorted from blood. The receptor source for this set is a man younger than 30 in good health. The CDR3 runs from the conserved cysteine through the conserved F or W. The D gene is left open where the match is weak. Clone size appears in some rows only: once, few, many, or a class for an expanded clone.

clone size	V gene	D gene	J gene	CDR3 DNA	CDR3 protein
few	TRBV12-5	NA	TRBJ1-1	TGTGCTAGTGGTTTGGTTAGCGGGGCTCCGTGGAACACTGAAGCTTTCTTT	CASGLVSGAPWNTEAFF
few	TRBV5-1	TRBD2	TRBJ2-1	TGCGCCAGCAGCTTCGCTAGCGGGAGCTCAGGGGTAGTGAATGAGCAGTTCTTC	CASSFASGSSGVVNEQFF
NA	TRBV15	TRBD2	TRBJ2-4	TGTGCCACCAGCAGTACCTGGGACCTTAGCGGGACCCCCAAAAACATTCAGTACTTC	CATSSTWDLSGTPKNIQYF
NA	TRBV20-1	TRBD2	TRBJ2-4	TGCAGTGCTAGCTCGCGGGAGGGCCGGAACATTCAGTACTTC	CSASSREGRNIQYF
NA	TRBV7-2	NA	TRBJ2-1	TGTGCCAGCAGCTTAGATAATGGGCGGTACAATGAGCAGTTCTTC	CASSLDNGRYNEQFF
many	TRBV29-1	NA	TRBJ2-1	TGCAGCGTTGAAGATCAGGGTAGCTCCTACAATGAGCAGTTCTTC	CSVEDQGSSYNEQFF
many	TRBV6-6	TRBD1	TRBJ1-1	TGTGCCAGCAGCCGCGGACAGGGCACTGAAGCTTTCTTT	CASSRGQGTEAFF
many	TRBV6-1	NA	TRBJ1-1	TGTGCCAGCACCAATTGGATGAAAGGGCACACTGAAGCTTTCTTT	CASTNWMKGHTEAFF
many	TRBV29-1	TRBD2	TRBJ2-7	TGCAGCGTTGCGTCCAGCGGGAGGACCGAGCAGTACTTC	CSVASSGRTEQYF
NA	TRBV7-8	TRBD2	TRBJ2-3	TGTGCCAGCAGCTCAGGGGGGGGCCTAGCGGGGCACACAGATACGCAGTATTTT	CASSSGGGLAGHTDTQYF
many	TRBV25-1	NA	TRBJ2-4	TGTGCCAGCAGTGAAAGGGGCGGAGGGTCCAAAAACATTCAGTACTTC	CASSERGGGSKNIQYF
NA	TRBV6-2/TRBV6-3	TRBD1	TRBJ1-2	TGTGCCAGCAGTTACGGGACAGGGGATTTCTATGGCTACACCTTC	CASSYGTGDFYGYTF
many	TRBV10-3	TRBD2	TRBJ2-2	TGTGCCATCAGCATAGGACTAGCGGACACCGGGGAGCTGTTTTTT	CAISIGLADTGELFF
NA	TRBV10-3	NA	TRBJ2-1	TGTGCCATCAGGTCGGAGTCAGTCCATGAGCAGTTCTTC	CAIRSESVHEQFF
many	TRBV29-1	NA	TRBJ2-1	TGCAGCGTTGGGCCGGGGGAGGAGCAGTTCTTC	CSVGPGEEQFF
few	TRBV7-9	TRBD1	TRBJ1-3	TGTGCCGGGATTACAGGGGAGTCTGGAAACACCATATATTTT	CAGITGESGNTIYF
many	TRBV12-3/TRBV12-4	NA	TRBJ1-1	TGTGCCAGCAGCTATCCCCCGGGACTCGAAGCTTTCTTT	CASSYPPGLEAFF
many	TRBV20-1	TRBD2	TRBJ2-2	TGCAGTGCTAGAGATCAGCTAGCGGTAAACACCGGGGAGCTGTTTTTT	CSARDQLAVNTGELFF
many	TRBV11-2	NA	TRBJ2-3	TGTGCCAGCAGCTTAGACTTGCGGCCTACTAGCACAGATACGCAGTATTTT	CASSLDLRPTSTDTQYF
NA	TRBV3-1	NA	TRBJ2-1	TGTGCCAGCAGGTCCGGGGGCGGGAGAACCAACAATGAGCAGTTCTTC	CASRSGGGRTNNEQFF
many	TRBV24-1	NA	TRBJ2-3	TGTGCCACCAGTGATTTTGGAGGGGAAGATACGCAGTATTTT	CATSDFGGEDTQYF
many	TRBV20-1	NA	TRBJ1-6	TGCAGTGCTAGAGCCTGGCCGGGGGGGAATTCACCCCTCCACTTT	CSARAWPGGNSPLHF
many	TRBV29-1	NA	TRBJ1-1	TGCAGCCCCGGGACGGGGTCAGGCACTGAAGCTTTCTTT	CSPGTGSGTEAFF
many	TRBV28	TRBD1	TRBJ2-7	TGTGCCAGCACCGGGGACAGAACGTACGAGCAGTACTTC	CASTGDRTYEQYF
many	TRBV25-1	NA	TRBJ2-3	TGTGCCAGCAGTGATGATCTCTGGATAGATACGCAGTATTTT	CASSDDLWIDTQYF
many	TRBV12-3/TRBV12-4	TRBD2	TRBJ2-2	TGTGCCAGTTACCATGTAGCGGGAGCCCGTGGCACCGGGGAGCTGTTTTTT	CASYHVAGARGTGELFF
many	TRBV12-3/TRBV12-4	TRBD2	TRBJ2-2	TGTGCCAGCAGGGGCGGGACTAGCAGCGGGGAGCTGTTTTTT	CASRGGTSSGELFF
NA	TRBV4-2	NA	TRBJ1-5	TGTGCCAGCAGCCATACCATGGAGCGCCACAATCAGCCCCAGCATTTT	CASSHTMERHNQPQHF
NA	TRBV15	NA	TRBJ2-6	TGTGCCACCAGCAGAGCCCAAGGTGCGGTCTCTGGGGCCAACGTCCTGACTTTC	CATSRAQGAVSGANVLTF
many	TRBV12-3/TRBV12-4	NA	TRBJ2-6	TGTGCCAGCGGACCGGCGGCAGGCGATACTGGGGCCAACGTCCTGACTTTC	CASGPAAGDTGANVLTF
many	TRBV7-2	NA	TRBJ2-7	TGTGCCAGCAGCACATTAGATCGGGTCTACGAGCAGTACTTC	CASSTLDRVYEQYF
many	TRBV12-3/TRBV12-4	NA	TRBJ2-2	TGTGCCAGCAGACCTCCAGCGGAACTGTTCACCGGGGAGCTGTTTTTT	CASRPPAELFTGELFF
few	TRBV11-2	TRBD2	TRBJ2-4	TGTGCCAGCAGCTTAACCCGGGGGGGCCGATTAGCCAAAAACATTCAGTACTTC	CASSLTRGGRLAKNIQYF
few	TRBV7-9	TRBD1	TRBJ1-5	TGTGCCAGCAGTCCGGACAGGGAAGATGGCAATCAGCCCCAGCATTTT	CASSPDREDGNQPQHF
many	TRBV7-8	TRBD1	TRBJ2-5	TGTGCCAGCGATAGACAGGGTCATCTGGAGACCCAGTACTTC	CASDRQGHLETQYF
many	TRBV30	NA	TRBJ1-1	TGTGCCTGGAGTCGACAGAGGAAGACTGAAGCTTTCTTT	CAWSRQRKTEAFF
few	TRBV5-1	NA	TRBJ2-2	TGCGCCAGCCGCCATCGGCCGAAAGGCGCGAACACCGGGGAGCTGTTTTTT	CASRHRPKGANTGELFF
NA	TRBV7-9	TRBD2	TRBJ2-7	TGTGCCAGCAGTCAGCGGGACTCCTACGAGCAGTACTTC	CASSQRDSYEQYF
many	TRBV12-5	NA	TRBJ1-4	TGTGCACGAGGCGTACCCAACGAAAAACTGTTTTTT	CARGVPNEKLFF
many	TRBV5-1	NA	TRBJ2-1	TGCGCCAGCAGCTTGAACCTCAATGAGCAGTTCTTC	CASSLNLNEQFF
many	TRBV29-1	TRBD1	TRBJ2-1	TGCAGCGGAAAGACAGGGTCCCATGAGCAGTTCTTC	CSGKTGSHEQFF